The 10 T cell receptor beta chains below all came from one sample that was sequenced in a study of blood T cell repertoires in COVID-19. Measured with immunoSEQ multiplex PCR; TCRdb has only the in-frame clones, and not every one. Among some 230,000 clones, roughly 84% were seen once, and the ten largest hold around 7.2%. Sequencing was performed on peripheral blood. These receptors came from a woman aged 50 to 65 with acute or convalescent COVID-19.

The chain carries TRBV2 and TRBJ1-1; TRBD1 might be the D (6 bases). V shed 4 bases and J shed 0 bases, with 9 bases lying between them. The CDR3 has 14 residues. Germline V lookup: CDR1 SNHLY, CDR2 FYNNEI. In nucleotides, the CDR3 is TGTGCCAGCAGTGTGGACAGTTTGAACACTGAAGCTTTCTTT. As protein: CASSVDSLNTEAFF.

This clone turned up a few times. This chain uses TRBV28 with TRBJ1-4, with no clear D. Germline V lookup: CDR1 MDHEN, CDR2 SYDVKM. The ends were cut back, 5 bases at V and 0 bases at J, with 7 bases in the middle. The CDR3 is 14 amino acids. The CDR3 here is CASSPIATNEKLFF. CDR3 sequence (DNA): TGTGCCAGCAGTCCAATTGCAACTAATGAAAAACTGTTTTTT.

This chain links TRBV9 with TRBJ2-3; the D gene is possibly TRBD1 (6 bases). The CDR3 totals 16 residues. Trimming left V 2 bases short and J 0 bases short, with 13 bases between. Germline V CDR1 and CDR2: SGDLS, YYNGEE. The CDR3 DNA reads TGTGCCAGCAGCGTTGACCGGGGACAAAGCACAGATACGCAGTATTTT. This gives the protein CASSVDRGQSTDTQYF.

CDR3 sequence: CASSLPGTGLDSPLHF. CDR3 nucleotide sequence: TGTGCCAGCAGTCTCCCCGGGACAGGGTTGGATTCACCCCTCCACTTT. V and J are TRBV28 and TRBJ1-6; TRBD1 agrees at 9 bases. The junction had 10 bases not matched to a gene; V was cut back by 5 bases and J by 8 bases. This CDR3 contains 16 residues. Germline CDR1 and CDR2: MDHEN and SYDVKM.

There are a few counts of this clone. The chain has TRBV7-2 and TRBJ1-5; D perhaps matches TRBD1 (5 bases). The V end was cut by 1 base, the J end by 0 bases, with 7 bases between. Germline V gene lookup returns CDR1 SGHTA and CDR2 FQGNSA. The CDR3 is 15 residues long. The CDR3 sequence is CASSLEGNSNQPQHF. The CDR3 nucleotides are TGTGCCAGCAGCTTAGAGGGGAATAGCAATCAGCCCCAGCATTTT.

The genes are TRBV5-1 and TRBJ2-2; the match to TRBD2 covers 7 bases. CDR1 and CDR2 (germline): SGHRS, YFSETQ. The CDR3 sequence is 15 residues long. V shed 0 bases, J shed 5 bases, and the junction held 4 bases outside the gene matches. The CDR3 protein is CASSLEGSGTGELFF. The CDR3 coding sequence is TGCGCCAGCAGCTTGGAAGGTAGCGGGACCGGGGAGCTGTTTTTT. Complete variable domain (other parts from reference TRBV5-1 and TRBJ2-2): KAGVTQTPRYLIKTRGQQVTLSCSPISGHRSVSWYQQTPGQGLQFLFEYFSETQRNKGNFPGRFSGRQFSNSRSEMNVSTLELGDSALYLCASSLEGSGTGELFFGEGSRLTVL.

This clone was picked up one time. V and J are TRBV6-2 or TRBV6-3 and TRBJ1-5, with TRBD1 matching 7 bases. V lost 5 bases to trimming and J lost 2 bases; unmatched junction nucleotides: 9. Germline V gene sequence: CDR1 MNHEY, CDR2 SVGEGT. CDR3 length: 16 amino acids. The CDR3 bases are TGTGCCAGCAGTCCACGGGGGGGGACAGGCAATCAGCCCCAGCATTTT. It translates to CASSPRGGTGNQPQHF.

In this sample, this clone turned up once. The chain is built from TRBV28 and TRBJ1-2, with 10 bases matching TRBD1. Germline V gene data show CDR1 as MDHEN and CDR2 as SYDVKM. This CDR3 is built from 16 residues. V gave up 10 bases and J gave up 2 bases; unmatched junction bases: 13. This chain's CDR3 is CATPRDRGFGNYGYTF. CDR3 bases: TGTGCCACGCCCCGGGACAGGGGTTTCGGGAACTATGGCTACACCTTC.

J is TRBJ2-3 and V is TRBV5-5, with a possible D match to TRBD2 (7 bases). The CDR3 has 15 residues. Trimming left V 0 bases short and J 4 bases short, with 12 bases between. CDR1 is SGHKS and CDR2 is YYEKEE in the germline V gene (reference sequence). The CDR3 sequence is CASSLDGGLADTQYF. The CDR3 DNA reads TGTGCCAGCAGCTTGGACGGGGGGCTGGCAGATACGCAGTATTTT.

This clone was observed once. This chain links TRBV5-5 with TRBJ2-7; possible D gene TRBD1, 6 bases. CDR3 length equals 14 residues. Trimming took off 4 bases at V and 0 bases at J, with 11 bases between the two ends. In germline, CDR1 is SGHKS, CDR2 YYEKEE (reference sequence). Here the CDR3 reads CASSQRQDSYEQYF. CDR3 in DNA: TGTGCCAGCAGCCAAAGACAGGACTCCTACGAGCAGTACTTC.